Below are 23 T cell receptor beta chains sequenced from a single sample in a study of T-cell reconstitution after alpha-beta-depleted transplantation in children. Molecular barcoding with unique molecular identifiers was used for the TCRbeta library. TCRdb recomputed calls from the PCR reads with MiXCR, one row per CDR3 protein. This table has fewer than 700,000 distinct CDR3 sequences, about 21% appearing once. Sequencing used PBMCs, mostly from graft donor cells, obtained 360 days after TCRalphabeta/CD19-depleted stem cell transplant. All receptors come from a boy in the first two years of life who had a stem cell transplant for acute myeloid leukemia, so the T cells may come from the graft donor.

This clonotype was detected ten times or more. The chain combines TRBV12-3 or TRBV12-4 with TRBJ2-1; D is uncertain. Deletions cut 7 bases from V and 0 bases from J, with 13 bases between. The length of the CDR3 is 15 residues. As DNA, the CDR3 is TGTGCCAGCAACCCGTACCCGAGCTCCTACAATGAGCAGTTCTTC. This encodes CASNPYPSSYNEQFF.

This clonotype was seen ten or more times. This chain links TRBV28 with TRBJ2-5; possibly TRBD1 or TRBD2 for D (5 bases each). There are 15 residues in the CDR3. Germline V gene data show CDR1 as MDHEN and CDR2 as SYDVKM. V lost 6 bases, J lost 3 bases, and 17 bases lay in between. The CDR3 region is CASSPPGPTEETQYF. The CDR3 DNA sequence: TGTGCCAGCAGCCCACCGGGACCCACCGAAGAGACCCAGTACTTC.

This clonotype appeared many times. The chain joins TRBV20-1 to TRBJ2-1; weak D call: TRBD1 (5 bases). The V gene lost 0 bases and the J gene lost 9 bases, with 21 bases spanning the gap. From germline, CDR1 is DFQATT and CDR2 SNEGSKA (reference sequence). There are 16 residues in the CDR3. The CDR3 DNA reads TGCAGTGCTAGAGATGGAGTAAGGTCCCAGGGTTCTGAGCAGTTCTTC. It is translated as CSARDGVRSQGSEQFF.

This clonotype was seen repeatedly, ten times or more. The chain employs TRBV5-1 and TRBJ2-1; 7 positions agree with TRBD1. The CDR3 has 16 amino acids. The germline CDR1 and CDR2 sequences are SGHRS and YFSETQ. V shed 0 bases and J 7 bases; nucleotides not matched to a gene: 10. The CDR3 here is CASSLAGTDYSNEQFF. The CDR3 region has the DNA TGCGCCAGCAGCTTGGCCGGGACAGATTACAGTAATGAGCAGTTCTTC.

This clonotype was recorded many times. The V gene is TRBV19, the J gene TRBJ2-3, with D maybe TRBD2 (6 bases). The CDR3 length is 15 residues. Trimming took 7 bases from V and 1 from J, leaving 15 bases between them. Germline V gives CDR1 LNHDA, CDR2 SQIVND (reference sequence). CDR3 coding DNA: TGTGCCAGTACCATGGAGGGGCTAGGCACAGATACGCAGTATTTT. It specifies CASTMEGLGTDTQYF.

This clonotype appeared many times. Here the CDR3 reads CSVEGTSGVYNEQFF. The CDR3 DNA reads as TGCAGCGTTGAGGGGACTAGCGGAGTCTACAATGAGCAGTTCTTC. V and J are TRBV29-1 and TRBJ2-1, with 11 nucleotides matching TRBD2. The junction had 4 bases not matched to a gene; V was cut back by 3 bases and J by 3 bases. CDR1 and CDR2 from the germline V gene are SQVTM and ANQGSEA. The CDR3 sequence is 15 residues long.

This clonotype has just a few counts. This chain links TRBV4-1 with TRBJ2-6; D is perhaps TRBD2 (5 bases). The CDR3 consists of 21 residues. Per the germline V gene, CDR1 is MGHRA and CDR2 is YSYEKL. Trimming shortened V by 1 base and J by 2 bases, and 24 bases separated the two germline ends. This CDR3 reads CASSQGEARGNQLAGANVLTF. CDR3 nucleotides: TGCGCCAGCAGCCAAGGCGAAGCTCGGGGAAATCAGCTTGCTGGGGCCAACGTCCTGACTTTC.

CDR3 in amino acids: CASSLGGGGVIQETQYF. CDR3 sequence (DNA): TGCGCCAGCAGCTTAGGCGGGGGAGGCGTAATCCAAGAGACCCAGTACTTC. The rearrangement joins TRBV5-1 to TRBJ2-5, with TRBD2 matching over 7 bases. The germline CDR1 and CDR2 sequences are SGHRS and YFSETQ. CDR3 length: 17 residues. V trimming: 2 bases; J trimming: 1 base; junction bases outside the gene matches: 11.

Comment on this clonotype: A much larger clone differs by one base, so this may be a read error. The chain links TRBV28 to TRBJ1-1; weak D call: TRBD1 (5 bases). Germline V lookup: CDR1 MDHEN, CDR2 SYDVKM. This CDR3 is 15 amino acids long. The V gene lost 4 bases and the J gene lost 4 bases, with 16 bases spanning the gap. CDR3 protein: CASSSGDWGGTEAFF. The DNA for the CDR3 is TGTGCCAGCAGTTCGGGAGACTGGGGGGGCACTGAAGCTTTCTTT.

This clonotype came up a few times. The chain carries TRBV20-1 and TRBJ2-7; possible D gene TRBD2, 6 bases. The germline V and J ends were trimmed by 5 bases and 3 bases, with 17 bases remaining between them. This CDR3 has 14 amino acids. CDR1 and CDR2 (germline): DFQATT, SNEGSKA (reference sequence). The CDR3 DNA sequence: TGCAGTGCTTCCATGGGCAACGGGGGCTACGAGCAGTACTTC. This gives the protein CSASMGNGGYEQYF.

This clonotype was observed a few times. The rearrangement links TRBV11-3 to TRBJ2-7, with D perhaps matching TRBD1 (6 bases). Trimming removed 5 bases from V and 0 bases from J, with 14 bases in between. Germline CDR1 and CDR2: SGHNT and YENEEA. The CDR3 has 15 amino acids. Here the CDR3 reads CASSPRDTISYEQYF. The CDR3 DNA is TGTGCCAGCAGCCCCCGGGACACCATCTCCTACGAGCAGTACTTC.

This clonotype was seen a few times. V usage is TRBV5-4 and J usage is TRBJ2-5, with D possibly TRBD1 on 5 matching bases. The germline V and J ends were trimmed by 0 bases and 3 bases, with 9 bases remaining between them. From germline, CDR1 is SGHNT and CDR2 YYREEE (reference sequence). The length of the CDR3 is 14 residues. In DNA form, the CDR3 reads TGTGCCAGCAGCTTGGATGGCAGGGAAGAGACCCAGTACTTC. Encoded protein: CASSLDGREETQYF.

This clonotype was recorded a few times. V usage is TRBV7-9 and J usage is TRBJ1-2; tentative D call: TRBD1 (5 bases). With 8 bases removed from V and 7 bases from J, the gap between germline ends came to 17 bases. The CDR3 totals 13 residues. Looked up from germline, CDR1 is SEHNR and CDR2 is FQNEAQ (reference sequence). CDR3 nucleotides: TGTGCCAGCTACTTATCGGGGGAAATTGGCTACACCTTC. Amino acid sequence: CASYLSGEIGYTF.

The sample holds many counts of this clonotype. The V call is TRBV20-1, the J call TRBJ1-3; D may be TRBD1 (5 bases). The CDR3 runs 14 residues. Trimming took 2 bases from V and 0 from J, leaving 8 bases between them. CDR1 DFQATT and CDR2 SNEGSKA come from the germline V gene (reference sequence). This CDR3 is CSARWGGSGNTIYF. The CDR3 DNA sequence: TGCAGTGCTAGATGGGGGGGCTCTGGAAACACCATATATTTT.

The V call is TRBV11-2, the J call TRBJ1-5; possible D gene TRBD1, 5 bases. Germline-derived CDR1 and CDR2 are SGHAT and FQNNGV. The CDR3 is 15 residues long. Trimming removed 2 bases at V and 7 bases at J, with 15 bases between. CDR3 sequence: CASSLQGGMRQPQHF. The CDR3, as DNA: TGTGCCAGCAGCTTACAGGGAGGGATGAGGCAGCCCCAGCATTTT.

A word on this clonotype: Relative to the germline gene, one junction end is altered; a read error may explain this. V is TRBV15 and J is TRBJ1-2, with D possibly being TRBD1 (6 bases). Germline lookup yields CDR1 LNHNV and CDR2 YYDKDF (reference sequence). This CDR3 region has 16 residues. CDR3 DNA: TGTGCCACCAGCAGAGATCTCCTGGACAGTACCCCAATAGGTGCCTTC. This codes for CATSRDLLDSTPIGAF.

This clonotype was observed a handful of times. V gene TRBV20-1 combines with J gene TRBJ1-6; maybe TRBD1 (6 bases). This CDR3 contains 17 residues. Looked up from germline, CDR1 is DFQATT and CDR2 is SNEGSKA (reference sequence). V lost 0 bases to trimming and J lost 3 bases, with 15 bases between them. The CDR3 loop reads CSARDHSGGGYNSPLHF. For the CDR3, the DNA is TGCAGTGCTAGAGATCATTCCGGGGGCGGCTATAATTCACCCCTCCACTTT.

This rearrangement joins TRBV5-1 to TRBJ2-3; D possibly corresponds to TRBD2 (6 bases). CDR1 is SGHRS, CDR2 YFSETQ, per germline. The V and J ends lost 6 bases and 0 bases respectively, with 17 bases between them. The CDR3 totals 16 residues. The DNA for the CDR3 is TGCGCCAGCACCAACTTCGGGGAGGAGAGCACAGATACGCAGTATTTT. Its protein product is CASTNFGEESTDTQYF.

In DNA, the CDR3 is TGTGCCAGCAGTTATTCTAGAAGAGTCCTCAATGAGCAGTTCTTC. Residues: CASSYSRRVLNEQFF. The V call is TRBV6-5, the J call TRBJ2-1; no clear D. This CDR3 region has 15 residues. Trimming removed 3 bases from V and 6 bases from J, with 15 bases in between. The V gene's germline CDR1 is MNHEY and CDR2 SVGAGI.

This clonotype occurred a few times. J is TRBJ2-7 and V is TRBV13; D might be TRBD2 (6 bases). Trimming removed 6 bases from V and 3 bases from J, with 18 bases in between. The V gene's germline CDR1 is PRHDT and CDR2 FYEKMQ (reference sequence). The CDR3 is 15 amino acids. CDR3 sequence reads: CASSGTTEGIYEQYF. The DNA of the CDR3 is TGTGCCAGCAGTGGGACGACGGAGGGGATCTACGAGCAGTACTTC.

The sample holds a few counts of this clonotype. CDR3 coding DNA: TGCAGCGCCCGGACAGCCCTCCCGCCTTACGAGCAGTACTTC. Its protein is CSARTALPPYEQYF. The chain links TRBV29-1 to TRBJ2-7, with D possibly matching TRBD1 (6 bases). CDR1 is SQVTM and CDR2 is ANQGSEA in the germline V gene. This CDR3 is 14 amino acids long. Trimming removed 7 bases from V and 4 bases from J, with 20 bases in between.

The rearrangement joins TRBV5-1 to TRBJ1-3; perhaps TRBD1 as D (5 bases). Trimming stripped 3 bases from V and 7 bases from J, with 14 bases between. Germline V lookup: CDR1 SGHRS, CDR2 YFSETQ. The CDR3 totals 14 residues. The CDR3: CASSWGDGWNTIYF. DNA of the CDR3: TGCGCCAGCAGCTGGGGGGACGGTTGGAACACCATATATTTT.

For this clonotype: A much larger clone is a single base away; this may be a read error. J is TRBJ2-7 and V is TRBV10-3, with 10 nucleotides matching TRBD2. The length of the CDR3 is 13 residues. Germline V gives CDR1 ENHRY, CDR2 SYGVKD. CDR3: CVISGTSVNEQYV. CDR3 sequence (DNA): TGTGTCATCAGTGGGACTAGCGTGAACGAGCAGTACGTC.